This TCR beta chain was captured by sequencing in a study of long-term antiretroviral therapy in people with HIV. Study at large: The 2015 recommendation for immediate ART came about a decade after the earliest samples.

None of the participants with HIV were treated outside the United States. There are 11 residues in the CDR3. V lost 4 bases to trimming and J lost 4 bases, with 4 bases between them. Germline V CDR1 and CDR2: MDHEN, SYDVKM. This clone has just one count. The target antigen is unknown. Notes on the study in general: Researchers lacked any data on ART adherence, viral resistance or therapy changes.

Assay version v3.0 of immunoSEQ was used, and it was run at survey level. Measured with immunoSEQ multiplex PCR; TCRdb has only the in-frame clones, and not every one. The table lists 25,000 to 30,000 clones, roughly 84% of them singletons, with 8.8% in the top ten. The source was unsorted PBMCs, collected 4.8 to 5 years after starting antiretroviral therapy. The chain carries TRBV28 and TRBJ1-2; D is undetermined. The receptor was isolated from a man aged 35-49 years with HIV. The chain's CDR3 is CASSSFYGYTF. The CDR3 DNA reads TGTGCCAGCAGTTCCTTCTATGGCTACACCTTC.